The 27 T cell receptor beta chains presented below share a single source sample, sequenced in a study of vaccination effects on CD4 cells after COVID-19. Having been cultured for less than 12 days, the cells underwent CD4+ T cell isolation. Subjects were given two BNT162b2 or mRNA-1273 vaccine doses. The table came from immunoSEQ multiplex PCR; TCRdb's copy has only in-frame clones and leaves some out. The sample contains fewer than 85,000 clones, 70% to 75% of which appear only once. These receptors have no identified antigens. The input for sequencing was CD4+ T cells from PBMCs cultured without peptide, taken after COVID-19 vaccination. These TCRs come from a human donor who received a COVID-19 vaccine.

This clone was seen only once. The chain links TRBV7-3 to TRBJ2-5, with a weak D call TRBD2 (5 bases). CDR1 SGHTA and CDR2 FQGTGA come from the germline V gene. The CDR3 length is 16 residues. Trimming stripped 3 bases from V and 2 bases from J, with 16 bases between. CDR3 loop: CASSLVSGSGQETQYF. The CDR3 nucleotides read TGTGCCAGCAGCTTGGTCTCGGGGTCAGGACAAGAGACCCAGTACTTC.

The chain has TRBV4-1 and TRBJ1-1; no clear D gene. This CDR3 has 14 residues. Germline CDR1 MGHRA, CDR2 YSYEKL. Deletions cut 3 bases from V and 1 base from J, with 9 bases between. CDR3 sequence: CASSQASANTEAFF. The CDR3 DNA is TGCGCCAGCAGCCAGGCTTCAGCGAACACTGAAGCTTTCTTT.

The chain is built from TRBV29-1 and TRBJ2-5, with D perhaps TRBD1 or TRBD2 (5 bases each). Between the trimmed V and J ends, which lost 4 bases and 2 bases, there was a span of 20 bases. Germline V CDR1 and CDR2: SQVTM, ANQGSEA. The length of the CDR3 is 16 residues. CDR3 residues: CSVAVVRGLPQETQYF. The CDR3 bases are TGCAGCGTTGCAGTAGTGAGGGGCCTTCCACAAGAGACCCAGTACTTC.

The V call is TRBV5-1, the J call TRBJ2-1; a weak D match, TRBD2 (5 bases). Per the germline V gene, CDR1 is SGHRS and CDR2 is YFSETQ. This CDR3 has 15 amino acids. V lost 7 bases to trimming and J lost 5 bases, with 19 bases between them. The DNA for the CDR3 is TGCGCCAGCTCACCGGGGAGCCCTGCGGACAATGAGCAGTTCTTC. It is translated as CASSPGSPADNEQFF.

This clone was seen only a few times. This chain uses TRBV6-2 or TRBV6-3 with TRBJ2-2; possibly TRBD1 for D (5 bases). V dropped 6 bases and J dropped 10 bases, with 18 bases sitting between them. This CDR3 is 14 amino acids long. Germline assignment: CDR1 MNHEY and CDR2 SVGEGT. CDR3 loop: CASSDETAISELFF. In DNA form, the CDR3 reads TGTGCCAGCAGCGACGAGACAGCAATCTCGGAGCTGTTTTTT.

By share, this clone ranks as medium-sized. The chain combines TRBV3-1 (or the pseudogene TRBV3-2) with TRBJ1-1, with D possibly TRBD1 on 5 matching bases. The CDR3 is 14 residues long. From germline, CDR1 is LGHDT and CDR2 YNNKEL (reference sequence). Trimming left V 1 base short and J 1 base short, with 7 bases between. Here the CDR3 reads CASSQGDENTEAFF. DNA for the CDR3: TGTGCCAGCAGCCAAGGGGACGAGAACACTGAAGCTTTCTTT.

This clone was seen only a few times. The J gene is TRBJ1-2, the V gene TRBV24-1; 7 bases map to TRBD1. Germline trimming cut 2 bases from V and 0 bases from J; bases unmatched to any gene: 5. From germline, CDR1 is KGHDR and CDR2 SFDVKD. CDR3 length: 16 residues. The CDR3: CATSDSQGRANYGYTF. The CDR3 nucleotides are TGTGCCACCAGTGATTCACAGGGGCGAGCTAACTATGGCTACACCTTC.

The genes are TRBV23-1 and TRBJ1-3; D perhaps matches TRBD1 (6 bases). TRBV23-1 is assigned to the ORF class and has an uncertain function. The CDR3 is 16 amino acids. V was pared by 0 bases and J by 0 bases, with 9 bases between. This chain's CDR3 is CASSQSGHRSGNTIYF. The CDR3 nucleotides are TGCGCCAGCAGTCAATCGGGACACCGCTCTGGAAACACCATATATTTT.

The chain uses TRBV7-2 and TRBJ2-5, with TRBD2 matching over 12 bases. Losses at the gene ends were 5 bases for V and 5 bases for J; bases not matched to a gene: 12. The CDR3 is 17 residues long. CDR1 and CDR2 (germline): SGHTA, FQGNSA. The CDR3, as DNA: TGTGCCAGCAGCGGTACTAGCGGGGGGTTTAATTTGGAGACCCAGTACTTC. Its protein is CASSGTSGGFNLETQYF.

The chain combines TRBV5-1 with TRBJ2-3, with D possibly called TRBD1 or TRBD2 (5 bases each). Trimming pared 0 bases from V and 5 bases from J, leaving 10 bases between. The CDR3 has 14 amino acids. Germline CDR1 SGHRS, CDR2 YFSETQ. CDR3 DNA sequence: TGCGCCAGCAGCTTGGACGGTGGGGGAGATACGCAGTATTTT. Encoded protein: CASSLDGGGDTQYF.

The V gene is TRBV7-2, the J gene TRBJ1-2; TRBD1 might be the D (5 bases). Looked up from germline, CDR1 is SGHTA and CDR2 is FQGNSA. Trimming removed 1 base at V and 8 bases at J, with 11 bases between. The CDR3 has 13 amino acids. Written as DNA, the CDR3 is TGTGCCAGCAGCTTAGTGGGGCATGGCGGCTACACCTTC. It translates to CASSLVGHGGYTF.

This clone showed up just once. The CDR3 loop is CASSPQGVNTEAFF. DNA of the CDR3: TGTGCCAGCTCACCACAGGGGGTAAACACTGAAGCTTTCTTT. The chain joins TRBV18 to TRBJ1-1; D possibly corresponds to TRBD1 (6 bases). V dropped 1 base and J dropped 2 bases, with 8 bases sitting between them. Germline loops: CDR1 KGHSH, CDR2 LQKENI. The CDR3 runs to 14 residues. Complete variable domain (other parts from reference TRBV18 and TRBJ1-1): NAGVMQNPRHLVRRRGQEARLRCSPMKGHSHVYWYRQLPEEGLKFMVYLQKENIIDESGMPKERFSAEFPKEGPSILRIQQVVRGDSAAYFCASSPQGVNTEAFFGQGTRLTVV.

This chain links TRBV7-6 with TRBJ2-5; no reliable D call. This CDR3 is 14 amino acids long. Trimming took 0 bases from V and 5 from J, leaving 10 bases between them. Germline V gene data show CDR1 as SGHVS and CDR2 as FNYEAQ. The CDR3, as DNA: TGTGCCAGCAGCTTAGCAGGGATTAGGGAGACCCAGTACTTC. Translated: CASSLAGIRETQYF.

V gene TRBV11-2 combines with J gene TRBJ2-3; D may match TRBD1 or TRBD2 (6 bases each). V was pared by 1 base and J by 2 bases, with 10 bases between. The CDR3 spans 15 residues. Germline-derived CDR1 and CDR2 are SGHAT and FQNNGV. The CDR3 DNA follows: TGTGCCAGCAGCTTAGCGGGGGCCTACACAGATACGCAGTATTTT. Translated: CASSLAGAYTDTQYF.

The chain couples TRBV23-1 to TRBJ2-7, with D possibly TRBD2 on 5 matching bases. TRBV23-1 is filed as an ORF, its function uncertain. This CDR3 has 15 amino acids. The ends were cut back, 5 bases at V and 0 bases at J, with 14 bases in the middle. The CDR3 DNA follows: TGCGCCAGCAGTAACCTCGGACTTAGCTCCTACGAGCAGTACGTC. Amino acids: CASSNLGLSSYEQYV.

The rearrangement uses TRBV19 and TRBJ1-1; TRBD1 matches at 8 bases. The CDR3 extends over 13 amino acids. Germline V lookup: CDR1 LNHDA, CDR2 SQIVND (reference sequence). The junction had 3 bases not matched to a gene; V was cut back by 1 base and J by 8 bases. CDR3 coding DNA: TGTGCCAGTAGTATAGGGGACAGGAAAGAAGCTTTCTTT. Protein product: CASSIGDRKEAFF.

The J gene is TRBJ1-1, the V gene TRBV19, with 8 bases identical to TRBD1. Trimming took 5 bases from V and 3 from J; bases not matched to a gene: 11. The V gene's germline CDR1 is LNHDA and CDR2 SQIVND (reference sequence). The CDR3 is made up of 16 amino acids. CDR3 amino acids: CASSPLSTGDYTEAFF. DNA for the CDR3: TGTGCCAGTAGTCCCTTATCGACAGGGGATTACACTGAAGCTTTCTTT. Looking up the rest from reference TRBV19 and TRBJ1-1 gives the full variable domain: DGGITQSPKYLFRKEGQNVTLSCEQNLNHDAMYWYRQDPGQGLRLIYYSQIVNDFQKGDIAEGYSVSREKKESFPLTVTSAQKNPTAFYLCASSPLSTGDYTEAFFGQGTRLTVV.

The rearrangement joins TRBV9 to TRBJ2-1; D is possibly TRBD2 (6 bases). This CDR3 region has 17 residues. CDR1 and CDR2 from the germline V gene are SGDLS and YYNGEE. V lost 4 bases, J lost 7 bases, and 24 bases lay in between. The CDR3 region has the DNA TGTGCCAGCAGCCCCCCCGGTGGGAGGACGGTGTGGAATGAGCAGTTCTTC. It translates to CASSPPGGRTVWNEQFF.

This chain links TRBV4-1 with TRBJ2-4; D tentatively fits TRBD1 or TRBD2 (6 bases each). The CDR3 is 14 residues long. Germline V gene data show CDR1 as MGHRA and CDR2 as YSYEKL. V lost 1 base and J 7 bases, leaving 11 bases between the germline ends. CDR3 protein: CASSQGRGRNIQYF. CDR3 DNA sequence: TGCGCCAGCAGCCAAGGACGGGGGCGGAACATTCAGTACTTC.

The chain combines TRBV19 with TRBJ1-5; D not certain. The CDR3 covers 15 residues. V dropped 5 bases and J dropped 0 bases, with 11 bases sitting between them. Germline-derived CDR1 and CDR2 are LNHDA and SQIVND (reference sequence). CDR3 region: CASSRRQYSNQPQHF. The CDR3 DNA is TGTGCCAGTAGTCGAAGACAATATAGCAATCAGCCCCAGCATTTT. Looking up the rest from reference TRBV19 and TRBJ1-5 gives the full variable domain: DGGITQSPKYLFRKEGQNVTLSCEQNLNHDAMYWYRQDPGQGLRLIYYSQIVNDFQKGDIAEGYSVSREKKESFPLTVTSAQKNPTAFYLCASSRRQYSNQPQHFGDGTRLSIL.

This clone is a singleton in its sample. The V and J genes are TRBV7-2 and TRBJ1-1, with unresolved D. This CDR3 has 13 residues. Trimming stripped 3 bases from V and 4 bases from J, with 9 bases between. CDR1 is SGHTA, CDR2 FQGNSA, per germline. This CDR3 reads CASSFKGGTEAFF. The CDR3 nucleotides read TGTGCCAGCAGCTTTAAGGGCGGCACTGAAGCTTTCTTT.

The J gene is TRBJ1-1, the V gene TRBV2, with D unclear. CDR1 is SNHLY, CDR2 FYNNEI, per germline. The CDR3 has 13 residues. The V end was cut by 5 bases, the J end by 1 base, with 8 bases between. The CDR3 region has the DNA TGTGCCAGCAGTTTCCATACGAACACTGAAGCTTTCTTT. Protein product: CASSFHTNTEAFF.

The V gene is TRBV2, the J gene TRBJ2-2, with unresolved D. Trimming took 5 bases from V and 6 from J, leaving 10 bases between them. This CDR3 has 13 amino acids. Germline V CDR1 and CDR2: SNHLY, FYNNEI. The CDR3 reads CASSKSDPGELFF. The CDR3 bases are TGTGCCAGCAGTAAATCAGATCCCGGGGAGCTGTTTTTT.

The rearrangement joins TRBV29-1 to TRBJ2-3, with a possible D match to TRBD1 (6 bases). V was trimmed by 6 bases and J by 5 bases, leaving 18 bases between them. CDR1 SQVTM and CDR2 ANQGSEA come from the germline V gene. The CDR3 loop spans 14 amino acids. The CDR3 coding sequence is TGCAGCGTCGCCCGGGACACCCGCGGAGATACGCAGTATTTT. Translation: CSVARDTRGDTQYF.

The chain carries TRBV5-1 and TRBJ2-5, with D perhaps assigned TRBD1 or TRBD2 (5 bases each). This CDR3 spans 15 amino acids. The V end was cut by 2 bases, the J end by 0 bases, with 11 bases between. Germline V CDR1 and CDR2: SGHRS, YFSETQ. Here the CDR3 DNA reads TGCGCCAGCAGCTTCAACGGGGCTGACCAAGAGACCCAGTACTTC. This encodes CASSFNGADQETQYF.

The genes are TRBV9 and TRBJ1-4; 10 bases are shared with TRBD1. From germline, CDR1 is SGDLS and CDR2 YYNGEE. The CDR3 consists of 15 residues. The V gene end was trimmed by 4 bases and the J gene end by 7 bases; junction bases not matched to a gene: 7. This CDR3 reads CASSPRQGAGEKLFF. CDR3 sequence (DNA): TGTGCCAGCAGCCCTAGACAGGGGGCAGGTGAAAAACTGTTTTTT.

This chain uses TRBV7-9 with TRBJ1-2; TRBD1 matches at 9 bases. In germline, CDR1 is SEHNR, CDR2 FQNEAQ (reference sequence). J was trimmed by 4 bases and V by 5 bases; bases with no gene match: 5. This CDR3 is built from 14 residues. CDR3 sequence (DNA): TGTGCCAGCAGCCCCGGGACAGGGCTCTATGGCTACACCTTC. It yields the protein CASSPGTGLYGYTF.